The sequence of this T cell receptor (beta chain) was determined in a study of response to subunit inactivated influenza vaccine. Study-wide results and caveats: Every seasonal influenza vaccination brings in few new T cells, the authors suggested.

Per germline, CDR1 KGHDR and CDR2 SFDVKD. V shed 4 bases and J 7 bases; nucleotides not matched to a gene: 9. The CDR3 is made up of 16 amino acids. This clonotype was picked up a small number of times. The antigen is unknown. TCRdb re-analysed the RT-PCR reads in MiXCR, keeping a single row per CDR3 protein. Among about 650,000 distinct CDR3 sequences listed, 14% were seen once. This chain uses TRBV24-1 with TRBJ2-1, with 10 bases that match TRBD2. The source material was PBMCs from blood, sampled around 14 days before vaccination. The TCR was taken from a man aged 50 or older who received an inactivated influenza vaccine. CDR3 coding DNA: TGTGCCACCAGTGAACTTCAGCGGGGGGGCCGAAATGAGCAGTTCTTC. Translating it yields CATSELQRGGRNEQFF.